Below are 19 T cell receptor beta chains sequenced from a single sample in a study of immune evolution from preneoplasia to lung adenocarcinoma. Using immunoSEQ multiplex PCR, the repertoire was profiled, and TCRdb retains in-frame clones only, with some absent. Of some 7,400 clones in the sample, around 79% were seen once. The specimen was FFPE minimally invasive lung adenocarcinoma tissue. These receptors were taken from a person aged 70 to 80 with lung adenocarcinoma.

Comments on this clone: An end of the junction does not agree with germline; a read error may underlie this. Other DNA sequences in this specimen translate into the identical CDR3. The chain combines TRBV15 with TRBJ1-2; 10 nucleotides match TRBD1. Germline V gene lookup returns CDR1 LNHNV and CDR2 YYDKDF (reference sequence). The CDR3 is made up of 15 amino acids. For the CDR3, the DNA is TGTGCCACCAGCAGGGACAGGGGGATAAACTATGGCTACACCTTT. Translation gives CATSRDRGINYGYTF.

The chain is built from TRBV28 and TRBJ1-4, with no clear D. Trimming took 1 base from V and 2 from J, leaving 8 bases between them. Germline lookup yields CDR1 MDHEN and CDR2 SYDVKM. CDR3 length: 15 amino acids. The CDR3 DNA reads as TGTGCCAGCAGTTTATCTGGCTCTACTAATGAAAAACTGTTTTTT. Translated: CASSLSGSTNEKLFF.

This chain links TRBV29-1 with TRBJ2-2; TRBD2 aligns across 7 bases. Germline V CDR1 and CDR2: SQVTM, ANQGSEA. The ends lost 1 base at V and 5 bases at J; junction bases unmatched: 10. The CDR3 has 16 residues. This CDR3 is CSVEGGGARGTGELFF. CDR3 in DNA: TGCAGCGTTGAAGGGGGGGGAGCCCGGGGGACCGGGGAGCTGTTTTTT.

Notes on this clone: One junction end does not reproduce the germline sequence, and a read error may be involved. J is TRBJ2-5 and V is TRBV7-7; 10 bases line up with TRBD2. CDR1 SSHAT and CDR2 FNYEAQ come from the germline V gene (reference sequence). This CDR3 comprises 14 residues. The CDR3 DNA reads TGTGCTAGCAGCCGGGGGACTAGCGTAGAGACCCAGTACTTC. It encodes CASSRGTSVETQYF.

The chain is built from TRBV27 and TRBJ2-5; weak D call: TRBD2 (6 bases). Germline V CDR1 and CDR2: MNHEY, SMNVEV (reference sequence). Trimming took off 7 bases at V and 5 bases at J, with 14 bases between the two ends. CDR3 length: 13 residues. For the CDR3, the DNA is TGTGCCAGCAAATCGGGGGTGGGGGAGACCCAGTACTTC. Its translation: CASKSGVGETQYF.

A few counts support this clone. The chain has TRBV5-1 and TRBJ1-6, with unresolved D. There are 15 residues in the CDR3. V was shortened by 0 bases and J by 3 bases, with 7 bases between the two germline ends. Germline V CDR1 and CDR2: SGHRS, YFSETQ. The CDR3 spells CASSLDGIYNSPLHF. CDR3 nucleotide sequence: TGCGCCAGCAGCTTGGATGGCATCTATAATTCACCCCTCCACTTT.

The chain employs TRBV27 and TRBJ1-1; unclear D gene. The CDR3 is 14 amino acids. Trimming left V 6 bases short and J 4 bases short, with 15 bases between. CDR1 is MNHEY, CDR2 SMNVEV, per germline (reference sequence). Written as DNA, the CDR3 is TGTGCCAGCAGACCGACCCGCGGAGGCACTGAAGCTTTCTTT. Amino acid sequence: CASRPTRGGTEAFF.

This clone has a handful of counts. The chain recombines TRBV11-2 with TRBJ2-7, with TRBD1 as a possible D gene (6 bases). CDR1 is SGHAT and CDR2 is FQNNGV in the germline V gene. V lost 1 base and J lost 6, with 13 bases in between. This CDR3 contains 14 residues. Written as DNA, the CDR3 is TGTGCCAGCAGCTTAGGCGCACAGGGATCCGAGCAGTACTTC. Its translation: CASSLGAQGSEQYF.

This chain joins TRBV18 and TRBJ2-2; D gene unclear. V dropped 2 bases and J dropped 0 bases, with 4 bases sitting between them. CDR1 KGHSH and CDR2 LQKENI come from the germline V gene. The CDR3 consists of 14 residues. CDR3 bases: TGTGCCAGCTCACCAACAGCGAACACCGGGGAGCTGTTTTTT. It specifies CASSPTANTGELFF. The whole variable domain, filled in from reference TRBV18 and TRBJ2-2, reads NAGVMQNPRHLVRRRGQEARLRCSPMKGHSHVYWYRQLPEEGLKFMVYLQKENIIDESGMPKERFSAEFPKEGPSILRIQQVVRGDSAAYFCASSPTANTGELFFGEGSRLTVL.

The chain combines TRBV5-4 with TRBJ2-5; 8 bases match TRBD1. The CDR3 totals 14 residues. V shed 3 bases, J shed 5 bases, and the junction held 6 bases outside the gene matches. Germline CDR1 reads SGHNT; CDR2 reads YYREEE (reference sequence). CDR3: CASSSGTGRETQYF. For the CDR3, the DNA is TGTGCCAGCAGCTCAGGGACAGGCCGGGAGACCCAGTACTTC.

The rearrangement uses TRBV15 and TRBJ2-4; D gene ambiguous. Germline V gives CDR1 LNHNV, CDR2 YYDKDF (reference sequence). V lost 0 bases to trimming and J lost 13 bases, with 16 bases between them. CDR3 length: 14 residues. CDR3 nucleotides: TGTGCCACCAGCAGAGACAAGGTGAGCCCTAAGCAGTACTTC. Amino acids: CATSRDKVSPKQYF.

The genes are TRBV29-1 and TRBJ2-5, with TRBD2 identical over 11 bases. Germline assignment: CDR1 SQVTM and CDR2 ANQGSEA. The CDR3 loop spans 13 amino acids. J was trimmed by 5 bases and V by 7 bases; bases with no gene match: 6. CDR3 nucleotide sequence: TGCAGCGCCGAAAGACTAGCGGGGGAGACCCAGTACTTC. This codes for CSAERLAGETQYF.

The chain uses TRBV4-3 and TRBJ1-2; D gene uncertain. The CDR3 spans 14 residues. Germline CDR1 LGHNA, CDR2 YSLEER. Deletions cut 0 bases from V and 8 bases from J, with 13 bases between. This chain's CDR3 is CASSQDGRPGGYTF. The CDR3 region has the DNA TGCGCCAGCAGCCAAGATGGGCGCCCCGGAGGCTACACCTTC.

The V and J genes are TRBV6-5 and TRBJ2-3; D tentatively reads TRBD1 or TRBD2 (6 bases each). V lost 6 bases and J 6 bases, leaving 16 bases between the germline ends. The CDR3 runs 14 residues. In germline, CDR1 is MNHEY, CDR2 SVGAGI. CDR3 nucleotides: TGTGCCAGCAGACCCCGGGGGCTCTCCGATACGCAGTATTTT. Encoded protein: CASRPRGLSDTQYF.

This clone has only one observation. The rearrangement joins TRBV13 to TRBJ2-3; 11 bases align to TRBD2. The trim removed 0 bases at V and 5 bases at J, leaving 10 bases unmatched. Germline CDR1 PRHDT, CDR2 FYEKMQ (reference sequence). The CDR3 sequence is 18 residues long. The CDR3 coding sequence is TGTGCCAGCAGCTTAGGCGGGGCCACTAGCGGGAGTCAAGATACGCAGTATTTT. As protein: CASSLGGATSGSQDTQYF.

The gene calls are TRBV18 and TRBJ1-2; 7 positions agree with TRBD1. V lost 3 bases, J lost 4 bases, and 5 bases stayed unmatched. Germline CDR1 and CDR2: KGHSH and LQKENI. The CDR3 contains 14 residues. The CDR3 region has the DNA TGTGCCAGCTCACCCGGGACAGCTATCTATGGCTACACCTTC. Its protein is CASSPGTAIYGYTF.

By share, this clone counts as large. This chain links TRBV9 with TRBJ2-5; 10 positions match TRBD2. Trimming cost V 0 bases and J 4 bases; bases outside gene matches: 12. Germline assignment: CDR1 SGDLS and CDR2 YYNGEE. This CDR3 is 18 amino acids long. DNA of the CDR3: TGTGCCAGCAGCGTAGGTAGGAGGCTAGCGGGAGAGGGAGAGACCCAGTACTTC. Amino acids: CASSVGRRLAGEGETQYF.

The chain joins TRBV10-1 to TRBJ2-7, with 9 bases fitting TRBD2. From germline, CDR1 is WNHNN and CDR2 SYGVQD (reference sequence). The CDR3 is 15 amino acids. V was pared by 3 bases and J by 9 bases, with 12 bases of the junction left unmatched. The CDR3 here is CASSEGSGRGSVQYF. Here the CDR3 DNA reads TGCGCCAGCAGTGAAGGTAGCGGGAGAGGGTCGGTGCAGTACTTC.

The chain carries TRBV6-1 and TRBJ1-2; D unresolved. The CDR3 length is 13 residues. Between the trimmed V and J ends, which lost 3 bases and 1 base, there was a span of 6 bases. From germline, CDR1 is MNHNS and CDR2 SASEGT. DNA for the CDR3: TGTGCCAGCAGTGAGAGGGTTAACTATGGCTACACCTTC. Translation: CASSERVNYGYTF.